Sequencing of this T cell receptor (beta chain) was carried out in a study of blood T cell repertoires in COVID-19. Looking at the study overall: Samples representing acute and convalescent COVID-19 were sourced from the United States, Italy and Spain. T cells, B-cell-depleted T cells, or PBMCs provided the cDNA or gDNA that served as material.

The germline gives CDR1 MNHEY, CDR2 SVGAGI. V lost 7 bases and J lost 4, with 14 bases in between. The CDR3 length is 14 residues. Produced via immunoSEQ multiplex PCR; TCRdb's table is partial and in-frame only. The sample comprises around 39,000 clones, 81% of which are singletons, and approximately 30% rests with the top ten. The J gene is TRBJ2-1, the V gene TRBV6-5, with D hard to call. The TCR was taken from a man older than 75 with active or convalescent COVID-19. The sequencing input was peripheral blood. The CDR3 is CASTPQALYNEQFF. The CDR3 bases are TGTGCCAGCACCCCTCAGGCCTTATACAATGAGCAGTTCTTC.